The 2 T cell receptor beta chains presented below share a single source sample, sequenced in a study of blood T cell repertoires in COVID-19. Clones were read by immunoSEQ multiplex PCR, and TCRdb kept only the in-frame ones, dropping some. Of roughly 120,000 clones in the sample, roughly nine tenths were seen once. Sequenced input: peripheral blood. The receptors stem from a human donor in a cohort sampled during active COVID-19.

Written as DNA, the CDR3 is TGCGCCAGCAGCCCGGACGGGGGAAACTATGGCTACACCTTC. This encodes CASSPDGGNYGYTF. The chain links TRBV5-1 to TRBJ1-2, with D tentatively TRBD1 (5 bases). V was cut by 4 bases and J by 2 bases, with 12 bases left in between. Germline V gene sequence: CDR1 SGHRS, CDR2 YFSETQ. The CDR3 extends over 14 amino acids.

Ten or more counts support this clone. The gene calls are TRBV19 and TRBJ2-3; 13 bases map to TRBD2. Germline CDR1 reads LNHDA; CDR2 reads SQIVND (reference sequence). This CDR3 is built from 15 residues. V lost 6 bases, J lost 4 bases, and 4 bases stayed unmatched. The CDR3 is CASSPGLAGSDTQYF. Here the CDR3 DNA reads TGTGCCAGTAGCCCGGGACTAGCGGGGTCAGATACGCAGTATTTT.